This record covers a single T cell receptor beta chain. There is no known antigen for this receptor. It has no much larger one-base neighbor in the sample; base qualities were not kept. The meaning of the sample's treatment or condition label: roughly 10-day PBMC culture with coronavirus spike peptide pools or control peptides (ViraFEST assay). The ViraFEST assay was used in the study, in which antigen-specific T cells were expanded with peptide pools and expanded clonotypes were subsequently identified by TCR sequencing. The convalescent patients' positive SARS-CoV-2 PCR tests fell between March and December 2020, which was before the Alpha, Beta and Delta variants emerged in the United States. PBMCs were cultured at fewer than 2.5 million per well in IMDM supplemented with approximately 5% human AB serum and 9.5 to 10 IU/ml IL-2, with around 10 ug/ml peptide pools added. Half of the culture medium was replaced with fresh IL-2-containing medium on days 3 and 7. After roughly 9 days of culture, CD4+ T cells were isolated by negative selection with the EasySep CD4+ T cell isolation kit. Ficoll-Paque Plus gradient centrifugation was used to isolate PBMCs from whole blood, and the isolated PBMCs were then either used fresh or cryopreserved at -140C. In general, triplicate wells were set up for every culture condition.

V loses 5 bases at its end and J loses 5 bases; junction bases beyond the gene matches: 15. From the germline V gene, CDR1 is SGHVS and CDR2 is FNYEAQ. The CDR3 goes from the cysteine to the phenylalanine over 19 residues. CDR3 DNA only is kept here, 57 bases in frame from base 1. The receptor library was made with PCR. DNA from cultured CD4+ T cells underwent TCR sequencing with the Oncomine TCR Beta short-read assay at the Johns Hopkins FTIC core. The QIAamp micro DNA kit was used to extract genomic DNA from the cultured CD4+ T cells. The Oncomine TCR Beta libraries from cultured CD4+ T cells were pooled using unique dual indexes and then sequenced on an Illumina iSeq 100. In the source study's methods: Non-productive sequences were filtered out, and CDR3s that did not start with C, did not end with F or W, or were shorter than 7 amino acids were discarded. The MANAFEST web application was used to identify antigen-specific clonotypes by comparing peptide-stimulated wells against reference wells and other culture wells. Positive clones required FDR below 0.05, an odds ratio above 5, and productive frequency above 0.1% in at least two of three replicate wells. Clonotypes that were significantly expanded in both SARS-CoV-2 spike wells and at least one common cold coronavirus spike condition were defined as cross-reactive. Using R version 3.6.1, CDR3 homology was evaluated through Levenshtein distances (stringdist) along with unrooted phylogenetic trees (ape). Using fastp trimming at Q25 and MiXCR clonotype assembly, TCRdb reanalyzed the public sequencing data and kept in-frame beta chains. Each record represents a unique CDR3 protein, reported with the most common genes and DNA among its rows. TCRdb's processing, not the authors' own work, is the source of the V and J calls. The sample records over 8,000 distinct CDR3 sequences, 59% of which are singletons. Together, the top ten hold 16% of the sample.

This entry comes from a study of vaccination and CD4 T cells after COVID-19 (dated 2022 in TCRdb). About the full investigation: SARS-CoV-2 positivity had been established in the convalescent patients by nasal swab PCR, and mild disease was recorded in nine of these patients and severe disease in one. Six males and four females were included in the convalescent cohort, with two Hispanic individuals, seven Caucasians, two Asians and one multiracial person represented. Participants received two doses of either the Pfizer-BioNTech BNT162b2 vaccine (n=8) or the Moderna mRNA-1273 vaccine (n=2). Post-COVID blood samples were collected from convalescent patients a median of approximately 100 days after diagnosis, with a range of about 30 to 161 days. The time from the second vaccine dose to post-vaccine blood sampling had a median of roughly 79 days and ranged from about 12 to 241 days. Culture stimuli were overlapping spike peptide pools from SARS-CoV-2 and from the common cold coronaviruses HCoV-NL63, HCoV-OC43 and HCoV-229E. Control cultures received a CEFX viral epitope pool as the positive control, an HIV-1 Nef peptide pool as the negative control, or no peptide. The spike-specific CD4+ TCR repertoire was compared before and after mRNA vaccination in 10 COVID-19 convalescent patients and 4 infection-naive healthy vaccine recipients.

The study at large found these results: The study included relatively few convalescent patients and did not analyze early timepoints after natural infection. Of the vaccine-specific clones in convalescent patients, 304 of 307, or nearly all, reacted only to SARS-CoV-2 spike and did not cross-react with common cold coronaviruses. In convalescent patients, a median roughly 88% of post-vaccine SARS-CoV-2-reactive clones were detected only after vaccination, suggesting vaccine-specific priming. Although the median number of SARS-CoV-2-reactive clonotypes went up from roughly 20 after infection to 38 after vaccination, the increase was not significant.

The sequenced sample consisted of CD4+ T cells from blood, cultured in vitro. Recombination joined TRBV7-6 with TRBJ2-5; TRBD2 aligns with 15 central bases. The source is a human donor who had recovered from COVID-19. For the CDR3, the sequence is CASSPSPGLAGGPGETQYF. DNA sequence: TGTGCCAGCAGCCCCTCCCCAGGACTAGCGGGAGGGCCTGGGGAGACCCAGTACTTC.